This T cell receptor beta chain stems from a study of T cell responses to AZD1222 COVID-19 vaccine (dated by TCRdb to the early 2020s). Notes on the research overall: AZD1222 recipients given second doses at about 4 weeks or at about 12 weeks were pooled, since spike-specific TCR depth and breadth were not found to differ between the two schedules. A total of approximately 230 trial participants underwent TCR sequencing, of whom nearly 210 received two doses of AZD1222 and approximately 25 received two doses of the MenACWY control vaccine. Enrollment into the trials was organized by age into subgroups of 18-55, 56-69 and 70-plus years, and those subgroups contained approximately 150, 30 and 60 TCR-sequenced participants, respectively.

Regarding this clone: What antigen it recognizes has not been identified. No quality values exist for individual bases; no much larger clone is one base distant.

The CDR3 regions of human TCRbeta chains were analyzed by immunosequencing. Regarding the original processing steps: Repertoire TCRs were checked for matches against a reference library of SARS-CoV-2-specific TCRs that had been generated using the MIRA antigen-specificity platform. Breadth meant the fraction of unique TCRs that were SARS-CoV-2-associated, whereas depth meant the fraction of total T cells that were SARS-CoV-2-associated. Each spike-specific TCR was assigned to its reactive spike region and to a CD4 or CD8 class using the MIRA data. Log10-transformed breadth and depth values were compared by one-way ANOVA with Sidak's multiple comparisons tests. TCRdb carries this immuneACCESS record with in-frame sequences only. Its versions omit some clonotypes, under half of them owing to an unresolved V gene in the studies checked, with the rest unexplained. For V, J and clone size, that table is used; D and trimming come from the DNA. The sample table shows around 150,000 clones, and about 93% are seen once. The top ten constitute approximately 0.64% of the sample.

The junction carries 10 bases between V and J, which are trimmed by 5 bases and 3 bases respectively. CDR1 and CDR2 are read off the germline V gene (reference sequence) as SEHNR and FQNEAQ. The CDR3 has 13 amino acids, counting the end cysteine and phenylalanine. Only CDR3 DNA is held: 39 bases, read in frame from base 1. The label giving this sample's time point can be read as: baseline before first vaccination. Samples from vaccinated people were obtained from the UK trials COV001 and COV002, which included a single-blind randomized controlled phase 2/3 trial of AZD1222 (ChAdOx1 nCoV-19) in healthy adults. For TCRbeta chain sequencing, PBMC samples from trial participants were taken at day 0 and at day 28 after the second dose. Here is what the overall study found, with its caveats: Reportedly, almost half of the unique spike-specific TCRs recognized epitopes lying outside the regions that are mutated in the B.1.351 and B.1.1.7 variants. Vaccine-associated CD4 TCRs spanned the whole spike protein, with dominant responses in regions 160-218 and 743-854. Because no samples from the day 14 peak response were available, repertoires could be characterized only after the peak T cell response. In the small 56-69-year group, the increase in depth fell short of significance, most likely because of low power. Conclusions about previously exposed vaccinees were limited because only 5 or 6 AZD1222 recipients were SARS-CoV-2 seropositive at baseline. Participants were mostly white British and included more females than males, and it was suggested by the authors that clonal diversity may have been underestimated. After two AZD1222 doses, both the breadth and the depth of spike-specific TCRs were significantly higher than at day 0 and than in MenACWY recipients.

The chain couples TRBV7-9 to TRBJ1-1, with the D gene too uncertain to name. This TCR was sampled from an adult in good health. Source: peripheral blood, taken on day 0 of AZD1222 vaccination. The encoded CDR3 is CASSPDGYTEAFF. The sequenced DNA: TGTGCCAGCAGCCCGGACGGATACACTGAAGCTTTCTTT.